These 15 T cell receptor beta chains came from one sample sequenced in a study of siplizumab effects on memory and regulatory T cells. The method was immunoSEQ multiplex PCR; TCRdb's version includes in-frame clones alone and lacks a portion of them. Found here are about 40,000 clones, 89% of them singletons; the top ten hold less than 0.3%. Sequenced input: naive CD4+ T cells sorted from blood. The receptors derive from a human donor in good health.

This chain links TRBV19 with TRBJ2-7; perhaps TRBD1 as D (6 bases). CDR1 LNHDA and CDR2 SQIVND come from the germline V gene (reference sequence). The germline V and J ends were trimmed by 8 bases and 5 bases, with 10 bases remaining between them. There are 11 residues in the CDR3. The CDR3 loop reads CASGGWNEQYF. The DNA for the CDR3 is TGTGCCAGTGGGGGCTGGAACGAGCAGTACTTC.

The chain combines TRBV30 with TRBJ1-6; no reliable D call. V lost 0 bases and J 4 bases, leaving 13 bases between the germline ends. The CDR3 is 16 amino acids. The V gene's germline CDR1 is GTSNPN and CDR2 SVGIG (reference sequence). The CDR3 is CAWSVLSLRYNSPLHF. The CDR3 DNA reads TGTGCCTGGAGTGTACTGTCACTTAGGTATAATTCACCCCTCCACTTT.

This chain connects TRBV10-3 to TRBJ2-5, with D unresolved. The CDR3 sequence is 12 residues long. From germline, CDR1 is ENHRY and CDR2 SYGVKD. Trimming took 5 bases from V and 0 from J, leaving 4 bases between them. In nucleotides, the CDR3 is TGTGCCATCAGTCTGGACCAAGAGACCCAGTACTTC. Translation: CAISLDQETQYF.

The chain couples TRBV6-1 to TRBJ1-5; D not resolved. This CDR3 has 14 amino acids. Germline V gene lookup returns CDR1 MNHNS and CDR2 SASEGT. V was shortened by 6 bases and J by 9 bases, with 18 bases between the two germline ends. In DNA form, the CDR3 reads TGTGCCAGCAGGGGAACGGCCCTCGCCTCGCCCCAGCATTTT. This sequence encodes CASRGTALASPQHF.

The chain combines TRBV9 with TRBJ1-3; possibly TRBD1 for D (6 bases). Germline loops: CDR1 SGDLS, CDR2 YYNGEE. The V end lost 3 bases, the J end lost 4 bases, and 11 bases lay between the germline ends. The CDR3 is made up of 14 amino acids. Written as DNA, the CDR3 is TGTGCCAGCAGCGCATCCGGACAGGGAAACACCATATATTTT. This sequence encodes CASSASGQGNTIYF.

This clone was picked up one time. The genes are TRBV7-9 and TRBJ2-1; TRBD1 aligns across 11 bases. The CDR3 length is 16 residues. Trimming cost V 3 bases and J 5 bases; bases outside gene matches: 6. Per the germline V gene, CDR1 is SEHNR and CDR2 is FQNEAQ (reference sequence). The CDR3 DNA reads as TGTGCCAGCAGCTTTTACCCGGGACAGGGGGACAATGAGCAGTTCTTC. Its translation: CASSFYPGQGDNEQFF.

CDR3 sequence reads: CASSPVTRHQETQYF. The CDR3 DNA reads as TGTGCCAGCAGCCCGGTGACGAGGCACCAAGAGACCCAGTACTTC. This chain links TRBV4-2 with TRBJ2-5; no firm D call. Germline V CDR1 and CDR2: LGHNA, YNFKEQ. Trimming cost V 4 bases and J 0 bases, with 12 bases left between them. The CDR3 extends over 15 amino acids.

This chain links TRBV4-2 with TRBJ2-3; D unresolved. V was clipped by 0 bases and J by 4 bases, with 2 bases between them. CDR1 is LGHNA, CDR2 YNFKEQ, per germline. The CDR3 totals 12 residues. CDR3 loop: CASSQEADTQYF. The DNA of the CDR3 is TGTGCCAGCAGCCAAGAGGCAGATACGCAGTATTTT.

V is TRBV6-5 and J is TRBJ1-2, with TRBD1 as a possible D gene (5 bases). Germline-derived CDR1 and CDR2 are MNHEY and SVGAGI. There are 15 residues in the CDR3. Trimming shortened V by 6 bases and J by 4 bases, and 18 bases separated the two germline ends. Here the CDR3 DNA reads TGTGCCAGCAGCCGTACAGGAGACCACCTCTATGGCTACACCTTC. Translation: CASSRTGDHLYGYTF.

The chain links TRBV2 to TRBJ2-2; unclear D gene. Trimming left V 3 bases short and J 6 bases short, with 8 bases between. CDR3 length: 13 residues. The V gene's germline CDR1 is SNHLY and CDR2 FYNNEI. CDR3 sequence: CASSELVPGELFF. In DNA form, the CDR3 reads TGTGCCAGCAGTGAGTTAGTCCCCGGGGAGCTGTTTTTT. Drawing the rest from reference TRBV2 and TRBJ2-2, the complete variable domain is EPEVTQTPSHQVTQMGQEVILRCVPISNHLYFYWYRQILGQKVEFLVSFYNNEISEKSEIFDDQFSVERPDGSNFTLKIRSTKLEDSAMYFCASSELVPGELFFGEGSRLTVL.

This clone has just one count. The V and J genes are TRBV2 and TRBJ2-5; D gene uncertain. Germline lookup yields CDR1 SNHLY and CDR2 FYNNEI. V dropped 5 bases and J dropped 6 bases, with 16 bases sitting between them. The CDR3 has 14 amino acids. CDR3 coding DNA: TGTGCCAGCAGTAGTCTACAGAGCTCCAAGACCCAGTACTTC. This gives the protein CASSSLQSSKTQYF.

This rearrangement joins TRBV27 to TRBJ2-6; D possibly corresponds to TRBD1 (5 bases). The germline gives CDR1 MNHEY, CDR2 SMNVEV (reference sequence). CDR3 size: 15 residues. The V end lost 1 base, the J end lost 2 bases, and 6 bases lay between the germline ends. The CDR3 DNA reads TGTGCCAGCAGTTTATGGGGCGCTGGGGCCAACGTCCTGACTTTC. It yields the protein CASSLWGAGANVLTF. Full variable domain (missing parts from reference TRBV27 and TRBJ2-6): EAQVTQNPRYLITVTGKKLTVTCSQNMNHEYMSWYRQDPGLGLRQIYYSMNVEVTDKGDVPEGYKVSRKEKRNFPLILESPSPNQTSLYFCASSLWGAGANVLTFGAGSRLTVL.

The chain employs TRBV2 and TRBJ1-4; D remains ambiguous. This CDR3 has 15 amino acids. CDR1 SNHLY and CDR2 FYNNEI come from the germline V gene. Trimming removed 4 bases from V and 0 bases from J, with 9 bases in between. The CDR3 is CASSGYGATNEKLFF. CDR3 DNA sequence: TGTGCCAGCAGTGGTTACGGTGCAACTAATGAAAAACTGTTTTTT.

The V and J genes are TRBV5-5 and TRBJ1-2; D not certain. Per the germline V gene, CDR1 is SGHKS and CDR2 is YYEKEE (reference sequence). This CDR3 comprises 13 residues. V lost 1 base and J lost 8, with 12 bases in between. The CDR3 is CASSLIILGGYTF. CDR3 DNA: TGTGCCAGCAGCTTGATTATCCTTGGAGGCTACACCTTC.

The chain carries TRBV4-1 and TRBJ2-3; 9 positions match TRBD2. Trimming at V came to 4 bases and at J to 0 bases, leaving 11 bases not matched to a gene. Germline V lookup: CDR1 MGHRA, CDR2 YSYEKL. The CDR3 has 18 amino acids. In DNA form, the CDR3 reads TGCGCCAGCAGCCCGTTCCCGCGGGGGGGCAGAAGCACAGATACGCAGTATTTT. The encoded protein is CASSPFPRGGRSTDTQYF.